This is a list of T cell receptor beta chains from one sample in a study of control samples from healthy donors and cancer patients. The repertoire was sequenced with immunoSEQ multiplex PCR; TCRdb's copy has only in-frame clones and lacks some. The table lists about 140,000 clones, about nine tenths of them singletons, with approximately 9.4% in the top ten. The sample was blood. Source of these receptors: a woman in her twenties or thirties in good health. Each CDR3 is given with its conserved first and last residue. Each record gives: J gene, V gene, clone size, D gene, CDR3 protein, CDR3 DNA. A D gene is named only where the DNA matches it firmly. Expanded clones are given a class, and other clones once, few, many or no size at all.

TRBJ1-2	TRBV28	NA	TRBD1	CASSLPGQGSNYGYTF	TGTGCCAGCAGTTTACCCGGACAGGGGAGCAACTATGGCTACACCTTC
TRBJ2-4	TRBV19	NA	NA	CASSPLEGARNIQYF	TGTGCCAGTAGTCCCCTGGAAGGGGCCAGAAACATTCAGTACTTC
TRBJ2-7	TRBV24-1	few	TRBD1	CAIPPTGPYEQYF	TGTGCCATCCCCCCGACAGGGCCATACGAGCAGTACTTC
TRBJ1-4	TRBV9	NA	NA	CASSVQGGSEKLFF	TGTGCCAGCAGCGTTCAGGGTGGTAGCGAAAAACTGTTTTTT
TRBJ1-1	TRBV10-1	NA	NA	CASSRTNPAEAFF	TGCGCCAGCAGCCGGACGAACCCCGCTGAAGCTTTCTTT
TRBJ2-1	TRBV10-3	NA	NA	CAISESVGGNEQFF	TGTGCCATCAGTGAGTCTGTGGGTGGAAATGAGCAGTTCTTC
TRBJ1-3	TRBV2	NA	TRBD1	CASSARGFVGNTIYF	TGTGCCAGCAGTGCCAGGGGGTTTGTTGGAAACACCATATATTTT
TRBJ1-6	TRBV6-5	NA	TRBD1	CASSYETGLDSPLHF	TGTGCCAGCAGTTACGAGACAGGGTTGGATTCACCCCTCCACTTT
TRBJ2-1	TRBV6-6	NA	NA	CASSYSAGYNEQFF	TGTGCCAGCAGTTACTCGGCCGGGTACAATGAGCAGTTCTTC
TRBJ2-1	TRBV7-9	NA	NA	CASSLEGWGRVVNEQFF	TGTGCCAGCAGCTTAGAGGGATGGGGGAGAGTTGTCAATGAGCAGTTCTTC
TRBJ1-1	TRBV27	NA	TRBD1	CASSNDRGNTEAFF	TGTGCCAGCAGTAATGACAGGGGGAACACTGAAGCTTTCTTT